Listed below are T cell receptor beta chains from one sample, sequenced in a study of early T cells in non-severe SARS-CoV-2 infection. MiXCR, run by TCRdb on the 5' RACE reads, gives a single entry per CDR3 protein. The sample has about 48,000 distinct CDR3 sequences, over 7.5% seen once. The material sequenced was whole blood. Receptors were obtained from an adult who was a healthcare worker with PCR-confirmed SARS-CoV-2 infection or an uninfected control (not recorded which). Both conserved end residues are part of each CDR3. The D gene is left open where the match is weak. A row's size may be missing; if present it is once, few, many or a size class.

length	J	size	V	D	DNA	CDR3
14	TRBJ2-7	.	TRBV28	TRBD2	TGTGCCAGCAGCCCCGGGCAGGGAGGGAGAGAGCAGTACTTC	CASSPGQGGREQYF
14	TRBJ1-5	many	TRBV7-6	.	TGTGCCAGCAGCCGAGGAGGAGGCAATCAGCCCCAGCATTTT	CASSRGGGNQPQHF
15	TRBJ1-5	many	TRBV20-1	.	TGCAGTGCTAGGGCCGGACAGAACTCGGGCCAGCCCCAGCATTTT	CSARAGQNSGQPQHF
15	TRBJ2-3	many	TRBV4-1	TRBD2	TGCGCCAGCAGCCTAAGGAGCGGGAGTATAGATACGCAGTATTTT	CASSLRSGSIDTQYF
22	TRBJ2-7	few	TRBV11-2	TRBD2	TGTGCCAGCAGCCCCGGGACAGGTCAAGTTAGCGGGAGGGCCGGGAAATTGGGCGAGCAGTACTTC	CASSPGTGQVSGRAGKLGEQYF
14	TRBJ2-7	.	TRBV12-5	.	TGTGCTAGTGGTTTGATTTTGTCGGGGTACGAGCAGTACTTC	CASGLILSGYEQYF
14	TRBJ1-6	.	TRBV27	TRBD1	TGTGCCAGCAGTTCCGGGACAGGGCGTTCACCCCTCCACTTT	CASSSGTGRSPLHF
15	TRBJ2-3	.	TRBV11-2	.	TGTGCCAGCAGCCAAGGGGATCTCAGCACAGATACGCAGTATTTT	CASSQGDLSTDTQYF
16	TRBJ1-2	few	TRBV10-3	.	TGTGCCATCAGTGAAGATCCGGGACACCTAGGCTATGGCTACACCTTC	CAISEDPGHLGYGYTF
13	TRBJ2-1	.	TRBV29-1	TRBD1	TGCAGCGTTGACCTGACAGGGGGCAATGAGCAGTTCTTC	CSVDLTGGNEQFF
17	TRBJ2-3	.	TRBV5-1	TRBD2	TGCGCCAGCAGCTTGGGGTGGAGTAGCGGGACCACAGATACGCAGTATTTT	CASSLGWSSGTTDTQYF
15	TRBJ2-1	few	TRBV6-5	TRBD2	TGTGCCAGCAGTTCGACTAGCGGGAGGATGCATGAGCAGTTCTTC	CASSSTSGRMHEQFF
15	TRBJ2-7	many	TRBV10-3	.	TGTGCCATCACTGAGCCTAGCAGCTCCCCCTACGAGCAGTACTTC	CAITEPSSSPYEQYF
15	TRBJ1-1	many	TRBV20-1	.	TGCAGTGCAACCCGACGGGCCATCAGGAACACTGAAGCTTTCTTT	CSATRRAIRNTEAFF
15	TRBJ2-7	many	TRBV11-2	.	TGTGCCAGCAGCCGCGGACCCCTGGGTGACGACGAGCAGTACTTC	CASSRGPLGDDEQYF
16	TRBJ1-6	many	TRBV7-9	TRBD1	TGTGCCAGCAGCTCCGTCGGAGACAGGGGGCAATCACCCCTCCACTTT	CASSSVGDRGQSPLHF
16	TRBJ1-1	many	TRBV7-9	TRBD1	TGTGCCAGCAGCTTATTCCCTGAAACAGGGGACGCTGAAGCTTTCTTT	CASSLFPETGDAEAFF
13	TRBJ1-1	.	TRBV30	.	TGTGCCTGGAACCTGGCCGGCAGAACTGAAGCTTTCTTT	CAWNLAGRTEAFF
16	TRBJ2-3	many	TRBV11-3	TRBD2	TGTGCCAGCAGCTTATCCTTCACTAGCGGGAGAGTTACGCAGTATTTT	CASSLSFTSGRVTQYF
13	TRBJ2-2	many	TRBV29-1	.	TGCAGCGTTGAAGATCTGAAATCCGGGGAGCTGTTTTTT	CSVEDLKSGELFF
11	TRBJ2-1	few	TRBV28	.	TGTGCCAGCAGCCATATCAATGAGCAGTTCTTC	CASSHINEQFF
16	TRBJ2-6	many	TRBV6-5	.	TGTGCCAGCAGTGCCACCAGAGCATCTGGGGCCAACGTCCTGACTTTC	CASSATRASGANVLTF
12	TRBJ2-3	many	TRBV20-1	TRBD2	TGCAGTGAGCGGGAGGGCACAGATACGCAGTATTTT	CSEREGTDTQYF
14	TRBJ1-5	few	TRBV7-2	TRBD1	TGTGCCAGCAGCTCTCAGGGGGCCAGTCAGCCCCAGCATTTT	CASSSQGASQPQHF
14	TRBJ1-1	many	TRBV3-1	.	TGTGCCAGCAGTTACCAGGGGATTAACACTGAAGCTTTCTTT	CASSYQGINTEAFF
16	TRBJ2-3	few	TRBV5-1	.	TGCGCCAGCAGGCCCGGACGGCAGCTTCGGACAGATACGCAGTATTTT	CASRPGRQLRTDTQYF
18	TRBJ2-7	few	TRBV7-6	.	TGTGCCAGCAGCCCCAACTTGATGTGGGCAGGGGGGGACTACGAGCAGTACTTC	CASSPNLMWAGGDYEQYF
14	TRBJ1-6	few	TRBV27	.	TGTGCCAGCAGTTTACCCCAGGGTAATTCACCCCTCCACTTT	CASSLPQGNSPLHF
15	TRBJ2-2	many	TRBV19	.	TGTGCCAGTAGTATCCGGGTACAGACCACCGGGGAGCTGTTTTTT	CASSIRVQTTGELFF
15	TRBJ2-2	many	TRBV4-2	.	TGTGCCAGCAGCCAAGAGGCCTCGAACACCGGGGAGCTGTTTTTT	CASSQEASNTGELFF
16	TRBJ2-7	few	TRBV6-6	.	TGTGCCAGCAGTTCCTTCTGGGGTGGGAGCTCCTACGAGCAGTACTTC	CASSSFWGGSSYEQYF
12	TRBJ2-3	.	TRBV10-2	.	TGCGCCAGCAGCCCCGACACAGATACGCAGTATTTT	CASSPDTDTQYF
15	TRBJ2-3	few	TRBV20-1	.	TGCAGTGCTAGAGACGCAGTGAGAACCCTGGATACGCAGTATTTT	CSARDAVRTLDTQYF
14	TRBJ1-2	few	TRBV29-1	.	TGCAGCGGGGAGGACCGAATAACTAACTATGGCTACACCTTC	CSGEDRITNYGYTF
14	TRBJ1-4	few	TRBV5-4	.	TGTGCCAGCAGCTCCGGGAACCAGCGAGAAAAACTGTTTTTT	CASSSGNQREKLFF
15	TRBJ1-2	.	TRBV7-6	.	TGTGCCAGCAGCTTCGGCGGGGTGATTAACTATGGCTACACCTTC	CASSFGGVINYGYTF
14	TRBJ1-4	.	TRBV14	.	TGTGCCAGCAGCCCAGGGACTTATGCTGAAAAACTGTTTTTT	CASSPGTYAEKLFF
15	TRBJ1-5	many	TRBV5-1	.	TGCGCCAGCAGCCCTGACCCGGGGACCGCGGGGCCCCAGCATTTT	CASSPDPGTAGPQHF